The 2 T cell receptor beta chains in this list originate from one sample, sequenced in a study of shared T cell receptors in the human thymus. Sequenced by immunoSEQ multiplex PCR; TCRdb stores in-frame clones only, minus some. The repertoire holds 700,000 or so clones, approximately 83% seen once, with around 0.0094% in the top ten. The sample was also reused in another study, on human thymus T cells.

The material sequenced was thymocytes. The receptors shown here come from a girl in the first two years of life with a congenital heart defect.

The V gene is TRBV4-1, the J gene TRBJ1-1; 7 bases are shared with TRBD1. Trimming cost V 0 bases and J 4 bases; bases outside gene matches: 5. There are 15 residues in the CDR3. Germline V lookup: CDR1 MGHRA, CDR2 YSYEKL. CDR3 protein: CASSQESQGGTEAFF. CDR3 DNA sequence: TGCGCCAGCAGCCAAGAAAGTCAGGGGGGCACTGAAGCTTTCTTT.

V gene TRBV29-1 combines with J gene TRBJ1-1, with D tentatively TRBD1 (5 bases). Germline loops: CDR1 SQVTM, CDR2 ANQGSEA. V was cut by 6 bases and J by 0 bases, with 14 bases left in between. CDR3 size: 14 residues. The CDR3 DNA is TGCAGCGTGTCGACAGTGAACATGAACACTGAAGCTTTCTTT. Translation: CSVSTVNMNTEAFF.